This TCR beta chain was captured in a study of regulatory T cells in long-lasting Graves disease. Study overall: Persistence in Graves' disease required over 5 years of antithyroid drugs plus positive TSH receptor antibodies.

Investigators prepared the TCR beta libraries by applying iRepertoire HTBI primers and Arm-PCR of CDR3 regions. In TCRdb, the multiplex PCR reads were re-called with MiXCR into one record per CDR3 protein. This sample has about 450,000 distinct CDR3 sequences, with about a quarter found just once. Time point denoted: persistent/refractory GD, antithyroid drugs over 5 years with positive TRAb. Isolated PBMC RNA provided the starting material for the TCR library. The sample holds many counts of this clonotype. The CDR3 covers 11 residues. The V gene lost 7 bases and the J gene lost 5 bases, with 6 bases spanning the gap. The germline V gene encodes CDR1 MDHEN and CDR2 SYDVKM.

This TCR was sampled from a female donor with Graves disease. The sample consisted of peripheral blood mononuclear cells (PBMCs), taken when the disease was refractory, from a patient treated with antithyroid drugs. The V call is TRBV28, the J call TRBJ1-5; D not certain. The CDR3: CASTSHQPQHF. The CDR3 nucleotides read TGTGCCAGCACCTCTCATCAGCCCCAGCATTTT.